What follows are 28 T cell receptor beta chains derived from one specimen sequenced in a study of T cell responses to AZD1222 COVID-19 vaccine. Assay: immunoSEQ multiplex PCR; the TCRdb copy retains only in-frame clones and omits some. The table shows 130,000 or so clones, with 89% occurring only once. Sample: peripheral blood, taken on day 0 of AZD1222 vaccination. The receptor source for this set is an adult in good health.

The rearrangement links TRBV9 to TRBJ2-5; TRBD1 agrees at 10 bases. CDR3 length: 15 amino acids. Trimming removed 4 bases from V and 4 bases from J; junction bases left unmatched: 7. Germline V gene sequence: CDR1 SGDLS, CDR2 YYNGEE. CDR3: CASSSRGDRGETQYF. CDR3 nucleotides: TGTGCCAGCAGCTCTAGGGGGGACAGGGGAGAGACCCAGTACTTC. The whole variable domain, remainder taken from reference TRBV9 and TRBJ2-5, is DSGVTQTPKHLITATGQRVTLRCSPRSGDLSVYWYQQSLDQGLQFLIQYYNGEERAKGNILERFSAQQFPDLHSELNLSSLELGDSALYFCASSSRGDRGETQYFGPGTRLLVL.

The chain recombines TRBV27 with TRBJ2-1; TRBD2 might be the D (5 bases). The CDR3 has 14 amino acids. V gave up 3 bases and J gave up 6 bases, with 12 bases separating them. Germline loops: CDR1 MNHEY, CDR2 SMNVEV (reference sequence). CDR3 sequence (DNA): TGTGCCAGCAGTTTGTTTGCGGGCTCCAATGAGCAGTTCTTC. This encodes CASSLFAGSNEQFF.

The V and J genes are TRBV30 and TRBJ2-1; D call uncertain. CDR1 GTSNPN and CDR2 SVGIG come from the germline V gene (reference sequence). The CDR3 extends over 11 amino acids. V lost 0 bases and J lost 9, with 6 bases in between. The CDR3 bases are TGTGCCTGGAGTGTTCGCAGTGAGCAGTTCTTC. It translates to CAWSVRSEQFF.

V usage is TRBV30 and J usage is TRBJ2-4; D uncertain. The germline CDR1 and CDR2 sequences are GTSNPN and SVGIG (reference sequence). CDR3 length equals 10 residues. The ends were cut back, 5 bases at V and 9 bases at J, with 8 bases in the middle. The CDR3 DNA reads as TGTGCCTGGGGAGTTGGCATTCAGTACTTC. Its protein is CAWGVGIQYF.

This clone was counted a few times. The DNA for the CDR3 is TGTGCCATCAGTGCGACTAGCGGGCCTCCCTACGAGCAGTACTTC. This sequence encodes CAISATSGPPYEQYF. The chain combines TRBV10-3 with TRBJ2-7, with 10 bases matching TRBD2. CDR3 size: 15 residues. J was trimmed by 2 bases and V by 4 bases; bases with no gene match: 5. Germline lookup yields CDR1 ENHRY and CDR2 SYGVKD.

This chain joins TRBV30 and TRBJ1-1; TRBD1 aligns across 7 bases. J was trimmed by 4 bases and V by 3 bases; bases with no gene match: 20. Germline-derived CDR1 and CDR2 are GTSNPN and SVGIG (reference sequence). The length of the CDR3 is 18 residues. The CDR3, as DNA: TGTGCCTGGAGGAGTGTATGGGGAAGACAGGGTTTGGGCACTGAAGCTTTCTTT. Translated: CAWRSVWGRQGLGTEAFF.

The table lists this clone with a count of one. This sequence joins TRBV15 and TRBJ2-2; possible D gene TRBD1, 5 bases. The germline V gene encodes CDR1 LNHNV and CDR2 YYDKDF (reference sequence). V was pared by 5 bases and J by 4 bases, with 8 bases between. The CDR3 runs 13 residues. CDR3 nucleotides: TGTGCCACCAGCGCCGACAGCACCGGGGAGCTGTTTTTT. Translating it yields CATSADSTGELFF.

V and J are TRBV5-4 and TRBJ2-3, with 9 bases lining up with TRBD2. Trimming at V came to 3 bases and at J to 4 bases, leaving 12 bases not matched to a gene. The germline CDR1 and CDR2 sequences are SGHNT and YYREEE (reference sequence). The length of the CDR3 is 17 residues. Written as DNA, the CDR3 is TGTGCCAGCAGCTCCTCACCGGGACTAGCATTTTCAGATACGCAGTATTTT. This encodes CASSSSPGLAFSDTQYF.

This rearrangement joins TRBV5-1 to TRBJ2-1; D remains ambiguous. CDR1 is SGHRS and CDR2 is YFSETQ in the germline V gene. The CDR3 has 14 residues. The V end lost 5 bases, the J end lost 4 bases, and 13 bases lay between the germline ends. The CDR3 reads CASRERYGYNEQFF. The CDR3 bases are TGCGCCAGCAGGGAAAGGTACGGTTACAATGAGCAGTTCTTC. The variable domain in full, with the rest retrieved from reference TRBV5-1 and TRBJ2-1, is KAGVTQTPRYLIKTRGQQVTLSCSPISGHRSVSWYQQTPGQGLQFLFEYFSETQRNKGNFPGRFSGRQFSNSRSEMNVSTLELGDSALYLCASRERYGYNEQFFGPGTRLTVL.

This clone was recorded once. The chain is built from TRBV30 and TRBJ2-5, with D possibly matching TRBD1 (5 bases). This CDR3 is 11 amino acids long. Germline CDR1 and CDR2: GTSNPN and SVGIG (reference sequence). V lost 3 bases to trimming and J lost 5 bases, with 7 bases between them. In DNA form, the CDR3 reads TGTGCCTGGAGCAGGGTTGAGACCCAGTACTTC. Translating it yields CAWSRVETQYF. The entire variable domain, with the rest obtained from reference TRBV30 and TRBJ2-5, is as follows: SQTIHQWPATLVQPVGSPLSLECTVEGTSNPNLYWYRQAAGRGLQLLFYSVGIGQISSEVPQNLSASRPQDRQFILSSKKLLLSDSGFYLCAWSRVETQYFGPGTRLLVL.

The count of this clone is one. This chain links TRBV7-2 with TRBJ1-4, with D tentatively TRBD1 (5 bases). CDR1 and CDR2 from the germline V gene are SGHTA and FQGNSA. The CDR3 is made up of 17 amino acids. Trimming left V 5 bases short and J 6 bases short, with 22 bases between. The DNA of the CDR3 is TGTGCCAGCAGCCCCACCGGCAGTCGGAGGGGATATGAAAAACTGTTTTTT. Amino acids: CASSPTGSRRGYEKLFF.

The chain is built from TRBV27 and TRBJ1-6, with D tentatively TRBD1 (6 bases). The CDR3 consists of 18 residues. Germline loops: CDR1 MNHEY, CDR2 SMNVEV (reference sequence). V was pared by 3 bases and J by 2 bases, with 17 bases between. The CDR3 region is CASSLDYQGKAYNSPLHF. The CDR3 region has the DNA TGTGCCAGCAGTTTGGACTATCAGGGGAAAGCCTATAATTCACCCCTCCACTTT.

The CDR3 is CSVAGSLNQPQHF. In DNA, the CDR3 is TGCAGCGTTGCTGGGTCCCTCAATCAGCCCCAGCATTTT. The rearrangement uses TRBV29-1 and TRBJ1-5; D is uncertain. CDR1 and CDR2 (germline): SQVTM, ANQGSEA. There are 13 residues in the CDR3. The V end was cut by 4 bases, the J end by 3 bases, with 10 bases between.

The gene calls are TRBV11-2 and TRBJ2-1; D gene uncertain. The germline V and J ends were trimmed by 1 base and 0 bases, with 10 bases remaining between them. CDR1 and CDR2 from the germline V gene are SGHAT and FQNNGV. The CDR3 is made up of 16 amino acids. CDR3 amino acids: CASSLATDSSYNEQFF. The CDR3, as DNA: TGTGCCAGCAGCTTAGCTACAGATAGCTCCTACAATGAGCAGTTCTTC.

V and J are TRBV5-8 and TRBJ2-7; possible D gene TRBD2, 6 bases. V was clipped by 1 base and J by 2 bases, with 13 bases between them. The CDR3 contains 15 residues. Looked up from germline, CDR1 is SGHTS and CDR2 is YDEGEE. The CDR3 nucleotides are TGTGCCAGCAGCTTGCTTCCCGGGGGTCCCTACGAGCAGTACTTC. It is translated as CASSLLPGGPYEQYF.

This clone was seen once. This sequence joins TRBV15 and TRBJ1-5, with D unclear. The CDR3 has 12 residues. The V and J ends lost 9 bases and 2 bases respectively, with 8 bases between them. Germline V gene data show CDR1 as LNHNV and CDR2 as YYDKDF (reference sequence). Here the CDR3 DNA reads TGTGCCACTCGATCTGGCAATCAGCCCCAGCATTTT. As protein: CATRSGNQPQHF.

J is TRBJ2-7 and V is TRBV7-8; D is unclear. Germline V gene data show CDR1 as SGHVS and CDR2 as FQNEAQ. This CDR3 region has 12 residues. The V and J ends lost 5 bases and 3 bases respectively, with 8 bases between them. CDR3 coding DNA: TGTGCCAGCAGCCTCCGTGTCTACGAGCAGTACTTC. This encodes CASSLRVYEQYF.

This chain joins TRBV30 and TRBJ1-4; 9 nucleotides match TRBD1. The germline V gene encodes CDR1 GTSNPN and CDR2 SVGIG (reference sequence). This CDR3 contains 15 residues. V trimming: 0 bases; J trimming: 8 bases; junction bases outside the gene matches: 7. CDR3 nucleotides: TGTGCCTGGAGTGTACTTCCGACAGGGGGAGAAAAACTGTTTTTT. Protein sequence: CAWSVLPTGGEKLFF.

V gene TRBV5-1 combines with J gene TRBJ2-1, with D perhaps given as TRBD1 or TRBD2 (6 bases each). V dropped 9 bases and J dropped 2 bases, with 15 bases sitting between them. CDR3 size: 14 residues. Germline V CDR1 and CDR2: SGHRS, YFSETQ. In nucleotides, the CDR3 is TGCGCCACCACGGAGGGGGAGACCTACAATGAGCAGTTCTTC. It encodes CATTEGETYNEQFF.

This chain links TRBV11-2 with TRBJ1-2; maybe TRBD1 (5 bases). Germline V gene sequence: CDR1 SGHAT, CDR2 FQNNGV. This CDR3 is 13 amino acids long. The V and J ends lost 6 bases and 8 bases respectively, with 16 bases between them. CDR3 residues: CASRPWLRDGYTF. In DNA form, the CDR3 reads TGTGCCAGCAGGCCCTGGCTAAGGGACGGCTACACCTTC. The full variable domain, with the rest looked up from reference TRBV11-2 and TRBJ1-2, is EAGVAQSPRYKIIEKRQSVAFWCNPISGHATLYWYQQILGQGPKLLIQFQNNGVVDDSQLPKDRFSAERLKGVDSTLKIQPAKLEDSAVYLCASRPWLRDGYTFGSGTRLTVV.

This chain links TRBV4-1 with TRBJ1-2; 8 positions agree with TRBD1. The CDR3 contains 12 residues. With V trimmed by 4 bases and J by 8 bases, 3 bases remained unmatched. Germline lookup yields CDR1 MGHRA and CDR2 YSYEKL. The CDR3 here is CASSRTGSGYTF. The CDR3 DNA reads TGCGCCAGCAGCCGGACAGGGTCCGGCTACACCTTC.

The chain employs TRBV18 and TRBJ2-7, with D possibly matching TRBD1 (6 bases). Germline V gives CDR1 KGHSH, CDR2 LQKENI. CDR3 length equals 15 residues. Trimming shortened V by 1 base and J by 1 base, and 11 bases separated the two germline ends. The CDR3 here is CASSPRLGASYEQYF. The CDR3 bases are TGTGCCAGCTCACCACGGCTGGGGGCGTCCTACGAGCAGTACTTC.

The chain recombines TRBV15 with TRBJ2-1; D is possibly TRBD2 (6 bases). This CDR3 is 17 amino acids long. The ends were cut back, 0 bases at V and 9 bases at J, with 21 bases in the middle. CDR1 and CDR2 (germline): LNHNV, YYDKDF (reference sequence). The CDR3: CATSRDRGTAIRSEQFF. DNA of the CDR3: TGTGCCACCAGCAGAGATCGGGGGACCGCCATAAGGAGTGAGCAGTTCTTC.

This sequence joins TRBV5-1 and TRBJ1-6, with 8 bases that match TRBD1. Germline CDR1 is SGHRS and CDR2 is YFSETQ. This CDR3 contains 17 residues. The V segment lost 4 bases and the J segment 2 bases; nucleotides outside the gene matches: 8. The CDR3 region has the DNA TGCGCCAGCAGCGGGACAGGAGATGGGACCTATAATTCACCCCTCCACTTT. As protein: CASSGTGDGTYNSPLHF.

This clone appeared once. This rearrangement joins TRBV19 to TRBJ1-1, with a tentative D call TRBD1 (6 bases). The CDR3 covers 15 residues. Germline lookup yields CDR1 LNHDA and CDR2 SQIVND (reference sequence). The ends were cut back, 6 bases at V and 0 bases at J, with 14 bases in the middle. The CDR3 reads CASRKGGVLNTEAFF. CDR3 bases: TGTGCCAGTAGGAAAGGGGGGGTCCTGAACACTGAAGCTTTCTTT.

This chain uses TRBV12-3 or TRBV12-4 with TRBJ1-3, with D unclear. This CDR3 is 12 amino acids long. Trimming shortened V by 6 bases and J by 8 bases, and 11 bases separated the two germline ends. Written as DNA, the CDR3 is TGTGCCAGCAGATCCTGGGTGGACACCATATATTTT. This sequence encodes CASRSWVDTIYF.

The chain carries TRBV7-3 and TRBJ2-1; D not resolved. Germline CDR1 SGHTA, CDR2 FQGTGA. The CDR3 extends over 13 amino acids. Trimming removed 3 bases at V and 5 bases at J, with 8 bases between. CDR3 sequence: CASSFGPNNEQFF. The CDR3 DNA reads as TGTGCCAGCAGCTTTGGACCAAACAATGAGCAGTTCTTC.

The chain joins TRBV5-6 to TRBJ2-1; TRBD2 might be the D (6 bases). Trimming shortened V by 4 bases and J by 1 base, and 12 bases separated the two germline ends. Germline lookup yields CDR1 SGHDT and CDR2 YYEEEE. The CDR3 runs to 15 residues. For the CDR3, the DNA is TGTGCCAGCAGCCTCGGGAGTTTATCCTACAATGAGCAGTTCTTC. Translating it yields CASSLGSLSYNEQFF. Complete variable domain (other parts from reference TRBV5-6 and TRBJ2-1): DAGVTQSPTHLIKTRGQQVTLRCSPKSGHDTVSWYQQALGQGPQFIFQYYEEEERQRGNFPDRFSGHQFPNYSSELNVNALLLGDSALYLCASSLGSLSYNEQFFGPGTRLTVL.